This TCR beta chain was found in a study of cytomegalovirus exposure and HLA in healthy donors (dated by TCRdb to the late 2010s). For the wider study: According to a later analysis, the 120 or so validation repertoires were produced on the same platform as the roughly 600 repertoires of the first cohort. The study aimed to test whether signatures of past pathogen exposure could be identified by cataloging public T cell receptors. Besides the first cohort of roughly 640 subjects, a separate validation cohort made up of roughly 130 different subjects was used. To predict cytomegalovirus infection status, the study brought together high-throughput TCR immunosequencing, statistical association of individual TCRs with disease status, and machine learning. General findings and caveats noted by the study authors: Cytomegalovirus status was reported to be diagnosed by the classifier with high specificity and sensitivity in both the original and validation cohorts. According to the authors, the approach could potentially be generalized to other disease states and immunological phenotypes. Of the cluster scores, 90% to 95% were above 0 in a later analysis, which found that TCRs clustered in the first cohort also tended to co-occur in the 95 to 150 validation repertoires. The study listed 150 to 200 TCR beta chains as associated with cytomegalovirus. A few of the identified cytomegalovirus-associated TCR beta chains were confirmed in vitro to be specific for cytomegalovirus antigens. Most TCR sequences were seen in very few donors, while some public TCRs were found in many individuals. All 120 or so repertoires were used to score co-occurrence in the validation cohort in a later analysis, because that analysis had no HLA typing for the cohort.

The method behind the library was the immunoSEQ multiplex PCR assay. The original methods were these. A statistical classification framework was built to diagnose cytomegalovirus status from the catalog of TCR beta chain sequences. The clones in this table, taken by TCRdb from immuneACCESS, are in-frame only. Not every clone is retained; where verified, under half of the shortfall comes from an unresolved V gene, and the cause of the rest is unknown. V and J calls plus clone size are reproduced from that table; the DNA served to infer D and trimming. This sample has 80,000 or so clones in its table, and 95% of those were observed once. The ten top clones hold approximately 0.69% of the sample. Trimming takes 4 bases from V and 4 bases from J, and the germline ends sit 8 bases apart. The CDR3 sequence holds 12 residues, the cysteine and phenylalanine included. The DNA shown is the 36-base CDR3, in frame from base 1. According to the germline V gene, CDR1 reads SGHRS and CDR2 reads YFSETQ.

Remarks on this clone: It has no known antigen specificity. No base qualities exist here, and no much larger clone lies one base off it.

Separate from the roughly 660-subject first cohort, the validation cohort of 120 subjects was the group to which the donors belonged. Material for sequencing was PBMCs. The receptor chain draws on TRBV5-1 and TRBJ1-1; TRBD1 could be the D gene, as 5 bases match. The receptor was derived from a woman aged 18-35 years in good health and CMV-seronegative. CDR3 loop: CASSHRGTEAFF. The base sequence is TGCGCCAGCAGCCATAGGGGCACTGAAGCTTTCTTT.